What follows is one TCR beta chain and its context. This record comes from a study of cytomegalovirus exposure and HLA in healthy donors. Study information: Samples from HLA-typed donors yielded some 85 million unique TCRs in an early data release.

Researchers ran the PCR with 60 Vbeta and 13 Jbeta primers. Assay: immunoSEQ multiplex PCR; the TCRdb copy retains only in-frame clones and omits some. Among approximately 89,000 clones listed, roughly 77% were seen once. V gave up 5 bases and J gave up 6 bases; unmatched junction bases: 10. The germline CDR1 and CDR2 sequences are LNHNV and YYDKDF (reference sequence). The CDR3 runs to 16 residues. The chain is built from TRBV15 and TRBJ1-2, with 12 positions matching TRBD1. The clonotype comes from a human donor in good health. Sequenced: PBMCs. The CDR3 DNA is TGTGCCACCAGCCGACCCGGGACAGGGGGCCATAATGGCTACACCTTC. Translated: CATSRPGTGGHNGYTF.